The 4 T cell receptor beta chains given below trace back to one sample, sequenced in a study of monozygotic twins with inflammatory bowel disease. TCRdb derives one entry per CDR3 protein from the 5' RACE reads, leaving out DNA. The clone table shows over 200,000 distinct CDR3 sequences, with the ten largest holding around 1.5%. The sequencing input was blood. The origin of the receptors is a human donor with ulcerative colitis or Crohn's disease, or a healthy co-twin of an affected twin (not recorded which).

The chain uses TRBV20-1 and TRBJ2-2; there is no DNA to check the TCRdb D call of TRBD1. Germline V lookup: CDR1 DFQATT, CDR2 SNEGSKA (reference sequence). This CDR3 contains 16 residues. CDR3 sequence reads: CSAREMGQGRTGELFF.

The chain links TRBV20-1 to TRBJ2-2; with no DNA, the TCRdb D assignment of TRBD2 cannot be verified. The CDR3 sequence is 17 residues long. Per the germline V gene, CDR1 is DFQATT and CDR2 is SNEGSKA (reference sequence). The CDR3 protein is CSAETSGGRGNTGELFF.

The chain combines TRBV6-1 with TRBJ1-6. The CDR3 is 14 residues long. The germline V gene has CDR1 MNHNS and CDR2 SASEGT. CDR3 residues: CASSRRSYNSPLHF.

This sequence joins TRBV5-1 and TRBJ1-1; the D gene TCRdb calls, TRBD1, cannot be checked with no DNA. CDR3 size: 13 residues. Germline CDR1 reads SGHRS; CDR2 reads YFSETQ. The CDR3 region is CASSLRGNTEAFF.